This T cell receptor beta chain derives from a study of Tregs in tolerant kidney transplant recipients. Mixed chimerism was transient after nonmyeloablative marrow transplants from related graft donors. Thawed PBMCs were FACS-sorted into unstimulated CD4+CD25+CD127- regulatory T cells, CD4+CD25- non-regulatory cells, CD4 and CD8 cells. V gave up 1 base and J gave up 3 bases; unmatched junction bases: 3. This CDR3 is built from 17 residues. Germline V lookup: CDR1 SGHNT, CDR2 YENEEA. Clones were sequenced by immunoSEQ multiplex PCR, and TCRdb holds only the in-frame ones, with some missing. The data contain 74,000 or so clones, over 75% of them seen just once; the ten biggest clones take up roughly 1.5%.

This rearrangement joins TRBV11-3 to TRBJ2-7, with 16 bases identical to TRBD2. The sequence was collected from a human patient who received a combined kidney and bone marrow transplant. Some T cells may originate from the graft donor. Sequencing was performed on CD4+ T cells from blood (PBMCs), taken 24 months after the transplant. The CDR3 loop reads CASSLAGLAGGGYEQYF. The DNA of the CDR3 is TGTGCCAGCAGCTTAGCGGGACTAGCGGGAGGGGGCTACGAGCAGTACTTC.